The following is a T cell receptor (beta chain) sequence with its context. Germline CDR1 reads SGHRS; CDR2 reads YFSETQ. The CDR3 is 15 amino acids. Germline trimming cut 6 bases from V and 5 bases from J; bases unmatched to any gene: 11. Sequenced by immunoSEQ multiplex PCR; TCRdb stores in-frame clones only, minus some. This table has under 550,000 clones, about 96% appearing once. This entry belongs to a study of shared clonotypes between healthy human individuals. The source material was naive CD4+ T cells sorted from blood. Subset: CD45RA+ positively selected. This sequence was found in a woman between 25 and 40 years old in good health. The chain has TRBV5-1 and TRBJ2-5; 9 bases agree with TRBD1. Here the CDR3 DNA reads TGCGCCAGCACCTGGGGGACAGGGCTGCAGGAGACCCAGTACTTC. It specifies CASTWGTGLQETQYF.